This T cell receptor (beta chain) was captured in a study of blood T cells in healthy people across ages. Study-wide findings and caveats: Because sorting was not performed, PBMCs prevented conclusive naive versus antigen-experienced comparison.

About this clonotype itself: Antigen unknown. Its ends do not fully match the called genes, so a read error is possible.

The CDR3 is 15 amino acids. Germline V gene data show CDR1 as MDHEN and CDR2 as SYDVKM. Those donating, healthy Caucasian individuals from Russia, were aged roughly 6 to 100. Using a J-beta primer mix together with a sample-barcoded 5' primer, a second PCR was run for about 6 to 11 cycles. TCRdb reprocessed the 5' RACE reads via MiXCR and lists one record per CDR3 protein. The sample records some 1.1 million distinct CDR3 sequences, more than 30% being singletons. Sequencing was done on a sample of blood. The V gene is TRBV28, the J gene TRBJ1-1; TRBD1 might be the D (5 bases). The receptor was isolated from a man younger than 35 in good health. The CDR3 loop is CASSPLGRGSTEVFF. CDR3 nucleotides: TGTGCCAGCAGTCCCCTGGGACGGGGTAGCACTGAAGTTTTCTTT.